The sequence of this TCR beta chain was determined in a study of cytotoxic CD8 clonotypes in ibrutinib-treated CLL. As for the study in general: Partial responders around 24, complete 2; roughly 12 progressed and around 15 stayed in remission by median roughly 68 months. Productive templates averaged 255,043 per sample, and productive rearrangements 80,000 to 95,000.

CDR3 length equals 13 residues. CDR1 SGHDT and CDR2 YYEEEE come from the germline V gene. V was trimmed by 4 bases and J by 8 bases, leaving 13 bases between them. Profiling relied on immunoSEQ multiplex PCR, and the TCRdb table lists in-frame clones only, not all of them. The data show 20,000 to 30,000 clones, with approximately 71% seen just once and approximately 46% held by the top ten. V and J are TRBV5-6 and TRBJ2-1; D may be TRBD1 (6 bases). The TCR sequence derives from a human donor with chronic lymphocytic leukemia. The specimen was PBMCs, collected after 12 months of ibrutinib treatment. The DNA for the CDR3 is TGTGCCAGCAGCGCCACAGGGATCGATGAGCAGTTCTTC. Protein product: CASSATGIDEQFF. Filled out from reference TRBV5-6 and TRBJ2-1, the complete variable domain reads DAGVTQSPTHLIKTRGQQVTLRCSPKSGHDTVSWYQQALGQGPQFIFQYYEEEERQRGNFPDRFSGHQFPNYSSELNVNALLLGDSALYLCASSATGIDEQFFGPGTRLTVL.